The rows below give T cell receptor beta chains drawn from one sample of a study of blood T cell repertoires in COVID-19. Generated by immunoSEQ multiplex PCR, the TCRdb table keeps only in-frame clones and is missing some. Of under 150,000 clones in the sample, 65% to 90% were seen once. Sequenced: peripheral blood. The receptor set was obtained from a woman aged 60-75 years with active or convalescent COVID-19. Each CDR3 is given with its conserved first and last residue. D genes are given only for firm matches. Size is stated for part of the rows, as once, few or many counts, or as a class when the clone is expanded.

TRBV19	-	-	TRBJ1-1	CASWGTHMNTEAFF	TGTGCCAGTTGGGGGACACACATGAACACTGAAGCTTTCTTT
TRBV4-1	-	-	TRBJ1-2	CASSPPRVQGFYGYTF	TGCGCCAGCAGCCCCCCAAGGGTACAGGGATTCTATGGCTACACCTTC
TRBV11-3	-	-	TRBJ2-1	CASSLDSHNEQFF	TGTGCCAGCAGCTTGGACTCACACAATGAGCAGTTCTTC
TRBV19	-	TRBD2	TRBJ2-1	CASSGLADYNEQFF	TGTGCCAGTAGTGGACTAGCTGACTACAATGAGCAGTTCTTC
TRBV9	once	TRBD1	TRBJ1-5	CASSVGQGRPQHF	TGTGCCAGCAGCGTAGGACAGGGAAGGCCCCAGCATTTT
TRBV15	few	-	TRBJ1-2	CATSRGGGDNYGYTF	TGTGCCACCAGCAGAGGGGGCGGCGATAACTATGGCTACACCTTC
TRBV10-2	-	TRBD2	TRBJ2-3	CASSGTGTSGDTQYF	TGCGCCAGCAGTGGCACCGGGACTAGCGGGGATACGCAGTATTTT
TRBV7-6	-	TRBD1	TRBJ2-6	CASSSLGGTGYSSGANVLTF	TGTGCCAGCAGCTCCTTAGGGGGGACAGGGTATAGCTCTGGGGCCAACGTCCTGACTTTC
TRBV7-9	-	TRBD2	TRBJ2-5	CASSLAPGLAGGETQYF	TGTGCCAGCAGCTTAGCACCGGGACTAGCGGGAGGAGAGACCCAGTACTTC
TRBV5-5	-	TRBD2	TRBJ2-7	CASSSSSGSRNEQYF	TGTGCCAGCAGTTCATCTAGCGGGAGCAGGAACGAGCAGTACTTC
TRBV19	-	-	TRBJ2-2	CASSTTGQRAGELFF	TGTGCCAGTAGCACCACAGGGCAGAGGGCCGGGGAGCTGTTTTTT
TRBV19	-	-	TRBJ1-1	CASNPKTGAPNTEAFF	TGTGCCAGTAACCCCAAAACAGGAGCTCCGAACACTGAAGCTTTCTTT
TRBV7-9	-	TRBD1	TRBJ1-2	CASSLGGQVDYGYTF	TGTGCCAGCAGCTTAGGGGGACAGGTCGACTATGGCTACACCTTC
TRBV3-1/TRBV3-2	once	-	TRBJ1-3	CASSQMGGAGNTIYF	TGTGCCAGCAGCCAAATGGGGGGAGCTGGAAACACCATATATTTT
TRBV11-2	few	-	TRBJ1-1	CASSLDRKNTEAFF	TGTGCCAGCAGCTTGGACAGAAAGAACACTGAAGCTTTCTTT
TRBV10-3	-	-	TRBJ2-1	CATTGNSYNEQFF	TGTGCCACCACAGGGAACTCCTACAATGAGCAGTTCTTC
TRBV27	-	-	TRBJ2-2	CASSLADRLNTGELFF	TGTGCCAGCAGTTTAGCGGACAGACTAAACACCGGGGAGCTGTTTTTT
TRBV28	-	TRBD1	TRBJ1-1	CASSRAGTANTEAFF	TGTGCCAGCAGCCGAGCCGGGACAGCTAACACTGAAGCTTTCTTT
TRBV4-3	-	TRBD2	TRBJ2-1	CASSQDAGAGGRNEQFF	TGCGCCAGCAGCCAAGACGCGGGGGCGGGAGGGAGGAATGAGCAGTTCTTC
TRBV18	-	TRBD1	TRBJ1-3	CASSFDRDDAGNTIYF	TGTGCCAGCTCCTTTGACAGGGACGATGCCGGAAACACCATATATTTT
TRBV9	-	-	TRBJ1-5	CASSVEGGDQPQHF	TGTGCCAGCAGCGTAGAAGGAGGGGATCAGCCCCAGCATTTT
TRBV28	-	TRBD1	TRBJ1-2	CASSPIGTGYGYTF	TGTGCCAGCAGTCCCATCGGGACAGGCTATGGCTACACCTTC
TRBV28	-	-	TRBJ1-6	CASSSLWNSPLHF	TGTGCCAGCAGTTCGCTATGGAATTCACCCCTCCACTTT
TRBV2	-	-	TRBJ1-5	CASSEWGEPNQPQHF	TGTGCCAGCAGTGAATGGGGGGAGCCCAATCAGCCCCAGCATTTT
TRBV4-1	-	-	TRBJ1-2	CASSGIRAAPDTYGYTF	TGCGCCAGCAGCGGGATCAGGGCAGCGCCGGATACCTATGGCTACACCTTC
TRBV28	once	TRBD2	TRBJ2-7	CASSFEASGSFIGGEQYF	TGTGCCAGCAGTTTTGAGGCTAGCGGGAGCTTTATTGGAGGCGAGCAGTACTTC
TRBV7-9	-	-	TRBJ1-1	CASSLAGQTYEAFF	TGTGCCAGCAGCTTAGCGGGACAAACTTATGAAGCTTTCTTT
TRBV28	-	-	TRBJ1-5	CASSSAGFQPQHF	TGTGCCAGCAGTTCGGCGGGTTTTCAGCCCCAGCATTTT
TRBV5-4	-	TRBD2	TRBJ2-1	CASYFSGSTNEQFF	TGTGCCAGCTACTTTAGCGGGAGCACCAATGAGCAGTTCTTC
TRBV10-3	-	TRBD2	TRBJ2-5	CAISEWGLAKETQYF	TGTGCCATCAGTGAGTGGGGACTAGCTAAAGAGACCCAGTACTTC
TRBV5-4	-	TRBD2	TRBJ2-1	CASSSAGAFYNEQFF	TGTGCCAGCAGCTCAGCGGGAGCTTTCTACAATGAGCAGTTCTTC
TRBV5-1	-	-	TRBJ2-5	CASSLASQETQYF	TGCGCCAGCAGCTTGGCCAGTCAAGAGACCCAGTACTTC
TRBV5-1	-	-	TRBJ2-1	CASSSAGTHNEQFF	TGCGCCAGCAGCTCAGCTGGGACTCACAATGAGCAGTTCTTC
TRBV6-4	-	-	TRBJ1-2	CASSRETGGYGYTF	TGTGCCAGCAGTAGAGAGACAGGCGGCTATGGCTACACCTTC
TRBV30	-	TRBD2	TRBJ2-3	CAWSGGTSADTQYF	TGTGCCTGGAGTGGGGGGACTAGCGCAGATACGCAGTATTTT
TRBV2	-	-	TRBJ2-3	CASSDGGAHSTDTQYF	TGTGCCAGCAGCGACGGGGGAGCACACAGCACAGATACGCAGTATTTT
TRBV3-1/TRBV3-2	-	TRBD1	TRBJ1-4	CASSQEGQGPNEKLFF	TGTGCCAGCAGCCAAGAGGGACAGGGCCCCAATGAAAAACTGTTTTTT
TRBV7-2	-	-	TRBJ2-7	CASSPSAYEQYF	TGTGCCAGCAGCCCCAGTGCCTACGAGCAGTACTTC
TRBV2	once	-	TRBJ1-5	CASSQSGGQGNQPQHF	TGTGCCAGCAGTCAATCGGGAGGCCAGGGGAATCAGCCCCAGCATTTT
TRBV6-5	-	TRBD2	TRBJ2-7	CASSPPGGNNEQYF	TGTGCCAGCAGCCCCCCGGGGGGAAACAACGAGCAGTACTTC
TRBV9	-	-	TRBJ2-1	CASSAPPGGQNEQFF	TGTGCCAGCAGCGCCCCTCCCGGGGGACAGAATGAGCAGTTCTTC
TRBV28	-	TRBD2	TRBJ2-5	CASSISGVLETQYF	TGTGCCAGCAGCATAAGCGGGGTCCTGGAGACCCAGTACTTC
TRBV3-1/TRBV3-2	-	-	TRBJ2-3	CASSKEGNTQYF	TGTGCCAGCAGCAAAGAGGGCAATACGCAGTATTTT
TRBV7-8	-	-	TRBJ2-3	CASSSRVGGVRDTQYF	TGTGCCAGCAGCTCCCGGGTAGGGGGAGTGAGAGATACGCAGTATTTT
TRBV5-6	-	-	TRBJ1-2	CASSLTTNYGYTF	TGTGCCAGCAGCTTGACAACTAACTATGGCTACACCTTC
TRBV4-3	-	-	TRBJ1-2	CASSQDLRTVYGYTF	TGCGCCAGCAGCCAAGATCTCAGGACAGTCTATGGCTACACCTTC
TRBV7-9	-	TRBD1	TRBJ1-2	CASSLRDREVLSYTF	TGTGCCAGCAGCCTCCGGGACAGGGAGGTGTTGAGCTACACCTTC
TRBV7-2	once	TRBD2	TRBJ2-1	CASSPWLAGAEQFF	TGTGCCAGCAGCCCTTGGCTAGCGGGAGCCGAGCAGTTCTTC
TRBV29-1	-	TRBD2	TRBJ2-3	CSVEGVAGLDTQYF	TGCAGCGTTGAGGGAGTAGCGGGGTTAGATACGCAGTATTTT
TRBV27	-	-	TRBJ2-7	CASSLVGSVPLEQYF	TGTGCCAGCAGTTTAGTCGGGAGTGTCCCCCTCGAGCAGTACTTC
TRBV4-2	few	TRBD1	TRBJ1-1	CASSQGLGTGGTEAFF	TGTGCCAGCAGCCAAGGACTCGGGACAGGGGGCACTGAAGCTTTCTTT
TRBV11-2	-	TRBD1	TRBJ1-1	CASSLYGTGDTEAFF	TGTGCCAGCAGTTTGTATGGGACAGGGGACACTGAAGCTTTCTTT
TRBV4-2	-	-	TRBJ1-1	CASSQGTTFGEAFF	TGTGCCAGCAGCCAAGGGACAACTTTTGGTGAAGCTTTCTTT
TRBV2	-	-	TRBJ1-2	CASRVTGELYGYTF	TGTGCCAGCAGAGTGACGGGGGAGCTCTATGGCTACACCTTC